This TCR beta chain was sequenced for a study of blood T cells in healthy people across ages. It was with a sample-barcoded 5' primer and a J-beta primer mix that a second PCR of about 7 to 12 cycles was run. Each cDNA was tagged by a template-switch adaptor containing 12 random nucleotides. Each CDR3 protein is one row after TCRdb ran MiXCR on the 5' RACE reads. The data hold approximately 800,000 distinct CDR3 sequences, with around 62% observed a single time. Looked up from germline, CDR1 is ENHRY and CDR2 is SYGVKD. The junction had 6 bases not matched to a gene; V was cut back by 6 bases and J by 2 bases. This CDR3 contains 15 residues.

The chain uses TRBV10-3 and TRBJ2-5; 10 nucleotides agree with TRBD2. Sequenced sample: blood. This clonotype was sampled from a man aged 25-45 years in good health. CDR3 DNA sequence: TGTGCCATCAGAGATAGCGGGGGGCTACAAGAGACCCAGTACTTC. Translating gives CAIRDSGGLQETQYF.